The sequence of this TCR beta chain was determined in a study of cytomegalovirus exposure and HLA in healthy donors. Notes on the study in general: Earlier analysis yielded a pattern in which most TCR beta V segments were productive about 90% or about 30% of the time. A missense DCLRE1C variant was associated with V- and J-gene trimming of TCR beta chains in a later analysis, and an independent cohort replicated the association. The study designated over 150 TCR beta chains cytomegalovirus-associated.

The PCR employed 60 Vbeta primers together with 13 Jbeta primers. Assay: immunoSEQ multiplex PCR; the TCRdb copy retains only in-frame clones and omits some. The sample shows about 150,000 clones, 76% of them seen only once. This CDR3 is 13 amino acids long. The germline V gene has CDR1 KGHSH and CDR2 LQKENI. The V end lost 4 bases, the J end lost 8 bases, and 12 bases lay between the germline ends. Concerning this clone itself: Its cognate antigen is unknown.

Source material: PBMCs. The sequence was obtained from a middle-aged woman in good health and CMV-seronegative. V gene TRBV18 combines with J gene TRBJ2-1; D possibly corresponds to TRBD2 (5 bases). For the CDR3, the DNA is TGTGCCAGCTCACTTACGGACGGGGATGAGCAGTTCTTC. This codes for CASSLTDGDEQFF.